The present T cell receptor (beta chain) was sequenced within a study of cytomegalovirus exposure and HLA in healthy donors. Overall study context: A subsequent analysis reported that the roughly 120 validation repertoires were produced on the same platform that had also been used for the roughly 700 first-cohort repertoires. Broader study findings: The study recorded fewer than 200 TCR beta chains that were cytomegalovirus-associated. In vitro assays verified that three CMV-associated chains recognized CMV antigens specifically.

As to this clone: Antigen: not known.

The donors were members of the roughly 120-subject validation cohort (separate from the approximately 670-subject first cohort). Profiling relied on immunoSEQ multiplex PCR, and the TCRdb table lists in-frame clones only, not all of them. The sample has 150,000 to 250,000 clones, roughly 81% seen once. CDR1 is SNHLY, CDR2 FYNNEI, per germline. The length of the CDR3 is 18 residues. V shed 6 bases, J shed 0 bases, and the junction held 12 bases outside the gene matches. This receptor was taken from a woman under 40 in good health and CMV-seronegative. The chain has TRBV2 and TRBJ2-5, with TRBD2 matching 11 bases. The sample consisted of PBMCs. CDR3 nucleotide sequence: TGTGCCAGCAGAGGACTGGGACTAGCGGAGAAGTACCAAGAGACCCAGTACTTC. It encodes CASRGLGLAEKYQETQYF.